Below are 29 T cell receptor beta chains sequenced from a single sample in a study of Tregs in tolerant kidney transplant recipients. Sequenced by immunoSEQ multiplex PCR; TCRdb stores in-frame clones only, minus some. The repertoire holds hundreds of thousands of clones, around 81% seen once, with approximately 0.69% in the top ten. Sequencing input: CD4+ T cells from blood. All receptors come from a human donor in good health.

This clone came up a few times. The chain combines TRBV28 with TRBJ2-6; D gene uncertain. V was clipped by 5 bases and J by 0 bases, with 8 bases between them. The CDR3 is 15 amino acids. Per germline, CDR1 MDHEN and CDR2 SYDVKM. CDR3 coding DNA: TGTGCCAGCAGTCCCCTGGGCTCTGGGGCCAACGTCCTGACTTTC. This gives the protein CASSPLGSGANVLTF.

The chain joins TRBV7-9 to TRBJ1-5, with a weak D call TRBD1 (6 bases). The germline V gene encodes CDR1 SEHNR and CDR2 FQNEAQ (reference sequence). V shed 0 bases and J shed 13 bases, with 13 bases lying between them. This CDR3 is 13 amino acids long. CDR3 DNA: TGTGCCAGCAGCTTAGCGGAGGGGGGTGGGCAGCATTTT. Encoded protein: CASSLAEGGGQHF. Full variable domain (rest looked up from reference TRBV7-9 and TRBJ1-5): DTGVSQNPRHKITKRGQNVTFRCDPISEHNRLYWYRQTLGQGPEFLTYFQNEAQLEKSRLLSDRFSAERPKGSFSTLEIQRTEQGDSAMYLCASSLAEGGGQHFGDGTRLSIL.

The CDR3 sequence is CASSSGETSGSYEQYF. The CDR3 DNA reads TGTGCCAGCAGCTCGGGGGAGACTAGCGGGAGCTACGAGCAGTACTTC. V gene TRBV5-4 combines with J gene TRBJ2-7, with 12 bases fitting TRBD2. V lost 3 bases, J lost 3 bases, and 7 bases stayed unmatched. This CDR3 comprises 16 residues. Germline CDR1 and CDR2: SGHNT and YYREEE (reference sequence).

The CDR3 loop is CASSIGGQISNQPQHF. The CDR3 DNA follows: TGTGCCAGTAGTATTGGGGGTCAAATTAGCAATCAGCCCCAGCATTTT. This chain links TRBV19 with TRBJ1-5; maybe TRBD1 (5 bases). The germline gives CDR1 LNHDA, CDR2 SQIVND (reference sequence). Between the trimmed V and J ends, which lost 3 bases and 0 bases, there was a span of 12 bases. This CDR3 is built from 16 residues.

This chain connects TRBV18 to TRBJ2-7, with 12 bases lining up with TRBD2. Germline values: CDR1 KGHSH, CDR2 LQKENI. The CDR3 runs to 17 residues. V gave up 1 base and J gave up 6 bases; unmatched junction bases: 10. The CDR3 loop reads CASSPRASGRALTEQYF. CDR3 DNA sequence: TGTGCCAGCTCACCACGGGCTAGCGGGAGGGCCCTTACCGAGCAGTACTTC.

V is TRBV30 and J is TRBJ1-1, with 7 bases identical to TRBD1. Germline V lookup: CDR1 GTSNPN, CDR2 SVGIG (reference sequence). Unmatched junction bases numbered 9, after V lost 4 bases and J lost 4 bases. The CDR3 extends over 14 amino acids. The CDR3 nucleotides are TGTGCCTGGACCCCGGGACAGCGTTTCACTGAAGCTTTCTTT. Translating gives CAWTPGQRFTEAFF.

The chain carries TRBV18 and TRBJ2-1; weak D call: TRBD2 (6 bases). The germline V gene encodes CDR1 KGHSH and CDR2 LQKENI. V lost 0 bases to trimming and J lost 12 bases, with 15 bases between them. CDR3 length: 14 residues. CDR3 coding DNA: TGTGCCAGCTCACCACCGACTAGGGTAATGGGGCAGTTCTTC. This translates into CASSPPTRVMGQFF.

Notes on this clone: At one boundary the junction diverges from the germline segment, which might be a read error. The gene calls are TRBV30 and TRBJ2-3; TRBD1 matches 9 bases. This CDR3 comprises 15 residues. Germline CDR1 GTSNPN, CDR2 SVGIG (reference sequence). The DNA for the CDR3 is TGTGTCTGGAGTGGACAGGGGTCGCGCACAGATACGCAGTATTTT. Translated, it gives CVWSGQGSRTDTQYF. The entire variable domain, with the rest obtained from reference TRBV30 and TRBJ2-3, is as follows: SQTIHQWPATLVQPVGSPLSLECTVEGTSNPNLYWYRQAAGRGLQLLFYSVGIGQISSEVPQNLSASRPQDRQFILSSKKLLLSDSGFYLCVWSGQGSRTDTQYFGPGTRLTVL.

Only one count was recorded for this clone. This chain uses TRBV6-5 with TRBJ2-7, with 10 bases identical to TRBD2. V dropped 5 bases and J dropped 3; count of bases not matched to a gene: 4. The CDR3 spans 14 residues. Germline CDR1 reads MNHEY; CDR2 reads SVGAGI. The CDR3 nucleotides are TGTGCCAGCAGTAAGGGACTAGCGATCTACGAGCAGTACTTC. The encoded protein is CASSKGLAIYEQYF.

This chain links TRBV20-1 with TRBJ2-1, with 7 bases aligning to TRBD2. Germline lookup yields CDR1 DFQATT and CDR2 SNEGSKA (reference sequence). The junction had 3 bases not matched to a gene; V was cut back by 5 bases and J by 8 bases. This CDR3 contains 11 residues. The CDR3 loop is CSAETSHEQFF. CDR3 nucleotide sequence: TGCAGTGCTGAGACTAGCCATGAGCAGTTCTTC.

In this sample, this clone turned up a few times. Mismatch with germline at one junction end may stem from a read error. J is TRBJ1-5 and V is TRBV5-6; D call uncertain. Germline V gene lookup returns CDR1 SGHDT and CDR2 YYEEEE. This CDR3 is built from 13 residues. Here the CDR3 reads CASSLGRKQPQHF. The CDR3 DNA sequence: TGTGCCAGCAGCTTGGGGCGCAAGCAGCCCCAGCATTTT.

The V and J genes are TRBV5-1 and TRBJ2-1; 7 bases map to TRBD2. Trimming took 0 bases from V and 10 from J; bases not matched to a gene: 16. The CDR3 covers 17 residues. CDR1 SGHRS and CDR2 YFSETQ come from the germline V gene. The CDR3 region has the DNA TGCGCCAGCAGCTTGGTCCCCTGGGGGGGGATCGAACGGGAGCAGTTCTTC. It is translated as CASSLVPWGGIEREQFF.

V gene TRBV2 combines with J gene TRBJ1-1; a possible D gene is TRBD1 (5 bases). V lost 3 bases and J 4 bases, leaving 12 bases between the germline ends. CDR1 SNHLY and CDR2 FYNNEI come from the germline V gene. This CDR3 has 14 amino acids. CDR3 nucleotide sequence: TGTGCCAGCAGTGATGTTTTTAGGGGCACTGAAGCTTTCTTT. Its protein is CASSDVFRGTEAFF.

J is TRBJ2-1 and V is TRBV6-5, with 7 bases aligning to TRBD2. This CDR3 is 14 amino acids long. Germline V gene data show CDR1 as MNHEY and CDR2 as SVGAGI. Trimming at V came to 2 bases and at J to 3 bases, leaving 1 base not matched to a gene. CDR3 nucleotide sequence: TGTGCCAGCAGTTACCGCGGGGGCTACAATGAGCAGTTCTTC. Residues: CASSYRGGYNEQFF.

This chain uses TRBV7-9 with TRBJ2-3; 10 nucleotides match TRBD2. V shed 5 bases, J shed 1 base, and the junction held 6 bases outside the gene matches. CDR1 SEHNR and CDR2 FQNEAQ come from the germline V gene (reference sequence). The CDR3 runs to 16 residues. DNA for the CDR3: TGTGCCAGCAGCGCTAGCGGGAGAGCAGGCACAGATACGCAGTATTTT. This sequence encodes CASSASGRAGTDTQYF. Full variable domain (missing parts from reference TRBV7-9 and TRBJ2-3): DTGVSQNPRHKITKRGQNVTFRCDPISEHNRLYWYRQTLGQGPEFLTYFQNEAQLEKSRLLSDRFSAERPKGSFSTLEIQRTEQGDSAMYLCASSASGRAGTDTQYFGPGTRLTVL.

The genes are TRBV29-1 and TRBJ1-2; 7 nucleotides align to TRBD1. The CDR3 runs to 13 residues. The V gene end was trimmed by 7 bases and the J gene end by 4 bases; junction bases not matched to a gene: 9. Germline V lookup: CDR1 SQVTM, CDR2 ANQGSEA. The CDR3 nucleotides read TGCAGCGCCGGGACAGCTCTGGGCTATGGCTACACCTTC. Translated: CSAGTALGYGYTF.

The chain uses TRBV5-1 and TRBJ2-1, with D possibly TRBD1 on 6 matching bases. Trimming took off 3 bases at V and 0 bases at J, with 10 bases between the two ends. The germline CDR1 and CDR2 sequences are SGHRS and YFSETQ. The CDR3 consists of 15 residues. The CDR3 bases are TGCGCCAGCAGCTGGACAGATAGCTCCTACAATGAGCAGTTCTTC. This translates into CASSWTDSSYNEQFF.

The chain recombines TRBV5-1 with TRBJ1-2; 7 nucleotides match TRBD1. V dropped 5 bases and J dropped 3; count of bases not matched to a gene: 13. The CDR3 runs 16 residues. Germline CDR1 reads SGHRS; CDR2 reads YFSETQ. Written as DNA, the CDR3 is TGCGCCAGCAGAAGGGACAGCCGAGGAGGATACTATGGCTACACCTTC. Amino acids: CASRRDSRGGYYGYTF.

The chain has TRBV5-1 and TRBJ1-2, with 7 bases fitting TRBD1. The CDR3 length is 14 residues. Germline V gives CDR1 SGHRS, CDR2 YFSETQ. V was pared by 0 bases and J by 2 bases, with 1 base of the junction left unmatched. Here the CDR3 DNA reads TGCGCCAGCAGCTTGGCGGGACAGAACTATGGCTACACCTTC. This sequence encodes CASSLAGQNYGYTF.

This rearrangement joins TRBV7-9 to TRBJ2-5; D may correspond to TRBD1 or TRBD2 (5 bases each). Trimming stripped 5 bases from V and 5 bases from J, with 9 bases between. Germline V lookup: CDR1 SEHNR, CDR2 FQNEAQ (reference sequence). The CDR3 has 12 residues. CDR3 bases: TGTGCCAGCAGCCGGGACGCCGAGACCCAGTACTTC. Residues: CASSRDAETQYF. The full variable domain, with the rest looked up from reference TRBV7-9 and TRBJ2-5, is DTGVSQNPRHKITKRGQNVTFRCDPISEHNRLYWYRQTLGQGPEFLTYFQNEAQLEKSRLLSDRFSAERPKGSFSTLEIQRTEQGDSAMYLCASSRDAETQYFGPGTRLLVL.

The gene calls are TRBV6-4 and TRBJ2-1, with 13 bases fitting TRBD2. In germline, CDR1 is MRHNA, CDR2 SNTAGT. Trimming at V came to 3 bases and at J to 10 bases, leaving 6 bases not matched to a gene. The CDR3 loop spans 15 amino acids. CDR3 amino acids: CASSETSGGAEEQFF. Here the CDR3 DNA reads TGTGCCAGCAGTGAAACTAGCGGGGGGGCGGAGGAGCAGTTCTTC.

The chain couples TRBV5-8 to TRBJ2-5, with 11 bases matching TRBD1. The CDR3 is 14 amino acids. J gave up 3 bases and V 5 bases, and 3 bases lay outside the gene matches. CDR1 is SGHTS, CDR2 YDEGEE, per germline. CDR3 sequence reads: CASRRTGGEETQYF. The CDR3 nucleotides read TGTGCCAGCAGGCGGACAGGGGGCGAAGAGACCCAGTACTTC.

The J gene is TRBJ2-7, the V gene TRBV6-6; 9 bases are shared with TRBD2. The CDR3 spans 15 residues. Germline values: CDR1 MNHNY, CDR2 SVGAGI (reference sequence). V lost 2 bases, J lost 2 bases, and 4 bases stayed unmatched. The CDR3 reads CASSYKRGVAYEQYF. The DNA of the CDR3 is TGTGCCAGCAGTTACAAGCGGGGGGTTGCCTACGAGCAGTACTTC.

The rearrangement links TRBV10-3 to TRBJ1-2; 10 positions agree with TRBD1. Per the germline V gene, CDR1 is ENHRY and CDR2 is SYGVKD. Trimming removed 3 bases from V and 7 bases from J; junction bases left unmatched: 2. The CDR3 extends over 13 amino acids. The CDR3: CAISEGQGGGYTF. CDR3 DNA: TGTGCCATCAGTGAAGGACAGGGGGGTGGCTACACCTTC.

V gene TRBV10-3 combines with J gene TRBJ2-7; no clear D. With 3 bases removed from V and 6 bases from J, the gap between germline ends came to 6 bases. CDR1 is ENHRY, CDR2 SYGVKD, per germline. This CDR3 has 11 amino acids. The CDR3 is CAISDYFEQYF. The CDR3 DNA is TGTGCCATCAGTGACTATTTCGAGCAGTACTTC.

The gene calls are TRBV6-5 and TRBJ2-7; 9 bases match TRBD2. CDR3 length: 13 amino acids. Per the germline V gene, CDR1 is MNHEY and CDR2 is SVGAGI. Trimming removed 6 bases from V and 2 bases from J; junction bases left unmatched: 2. The CDR3 DNA is TGTGCCAGCAGAGTAGCGGGAGCCTACGAGCAGTACTTC. The encoded protein is CASRVAGAYEQYF.

The J gene is TRBJ2-7, the V gene TRBV18; 7 bases are shared with TRBD1. Germline V gives CDR1 KGHSH, CDR2 LQKENI. The CDR3 covers 15 residues. The V gene end was trimmed by 4 bases and the J gene end by 2 bases; junction bases not matched to a gene: 8. CDR3 in DNA: TGTGCCAGCTCACGATCGGGACAGCTTACCTACGAGCAGTACTTC. It specifies CASSRSGQLTYEQYF.

A few counts support this clone. V usage is TRBV5-6 and J usage is TRBJ2-5; weak D call: TRBD1 (5 bases). The CDR3 consists of 14 residues. Between the trimmed V and J ends, which lost 1 base and 5 bases, there was a span of 12 bases. Germline lookup yields CDR1 SGHDT and CDR2 YYEEEE. CDR3 in DNA: TGTGCCAGCAGCTTGCAACAGGTTAGGGAGACCCAGTACTTC. It yields the protein CASSLQQVRETQYF.

The gene calls are TRBV5-1 and TRBJ2-7; D gene ambiguous. CDR1 and CDR2 (germline): SGHRS, YFSETQ. The CDR3 loop spans 13 amino acids. Between the trimmed V and J ends, which lost 4 bases and 7 bases, there was a span of 15 bases. CDR3 in amino acids: CASSPQSSSEQYF. The CDR3 DNA sequence: TGCGCCAGCAGCCCGCAATCCTCGAGTGAGCAGTACTTC.